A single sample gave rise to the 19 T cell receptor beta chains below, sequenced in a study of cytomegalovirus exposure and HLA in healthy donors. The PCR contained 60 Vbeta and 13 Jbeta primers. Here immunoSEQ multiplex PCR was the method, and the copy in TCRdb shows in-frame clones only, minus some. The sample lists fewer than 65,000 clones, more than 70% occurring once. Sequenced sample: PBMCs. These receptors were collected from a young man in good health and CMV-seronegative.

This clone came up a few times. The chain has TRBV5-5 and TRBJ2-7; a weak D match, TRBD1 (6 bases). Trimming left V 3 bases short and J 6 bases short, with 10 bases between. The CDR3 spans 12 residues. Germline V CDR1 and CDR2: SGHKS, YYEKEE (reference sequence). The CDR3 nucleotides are TGTGCCAGCAGCTCCCGGGACACCGAGCAGTACTTC. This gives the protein CASSSRDTEQYF.

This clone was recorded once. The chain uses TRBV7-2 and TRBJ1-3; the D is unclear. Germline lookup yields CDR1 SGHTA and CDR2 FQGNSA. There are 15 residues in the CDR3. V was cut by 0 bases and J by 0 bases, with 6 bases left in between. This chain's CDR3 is CASSLAVHSGNTIYF. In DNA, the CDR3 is TGTGCCAGCAGCTTAGCCGTACACTCTGGAAACACCATATATTTT.

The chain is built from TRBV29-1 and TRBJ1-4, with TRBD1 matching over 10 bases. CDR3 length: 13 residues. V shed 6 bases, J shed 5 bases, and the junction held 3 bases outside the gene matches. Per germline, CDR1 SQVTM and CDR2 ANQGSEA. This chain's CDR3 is CSVPGQGNEKLFF. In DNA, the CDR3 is TGCAGCGTGCCGGGACAGGGGAATGAAAAACTGTTTTTT.

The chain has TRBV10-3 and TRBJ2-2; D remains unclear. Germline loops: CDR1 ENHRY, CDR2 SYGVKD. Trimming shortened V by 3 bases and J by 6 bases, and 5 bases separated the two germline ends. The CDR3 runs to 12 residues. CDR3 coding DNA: TGTGCCATCAGTGACCCTCCCGGGGAGCTGTTTTTT. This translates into CAISDPPGELFF.

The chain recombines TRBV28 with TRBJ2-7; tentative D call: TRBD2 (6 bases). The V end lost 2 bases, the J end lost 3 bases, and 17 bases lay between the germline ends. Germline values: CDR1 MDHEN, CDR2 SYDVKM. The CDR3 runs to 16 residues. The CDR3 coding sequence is TGTGCCAGCAGTTTAATCACCAGGGACTTGAACTACGAGCAGTACTTC. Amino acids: CASSLITRDLNYEQYF.

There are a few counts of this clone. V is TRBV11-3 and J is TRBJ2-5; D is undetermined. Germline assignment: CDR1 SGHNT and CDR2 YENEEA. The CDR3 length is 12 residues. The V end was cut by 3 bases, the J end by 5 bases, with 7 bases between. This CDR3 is CASSFVLETQYF. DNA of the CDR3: TGTGCCAGCAGCTTCGTTCTGGAGACCCAGTACTTC.

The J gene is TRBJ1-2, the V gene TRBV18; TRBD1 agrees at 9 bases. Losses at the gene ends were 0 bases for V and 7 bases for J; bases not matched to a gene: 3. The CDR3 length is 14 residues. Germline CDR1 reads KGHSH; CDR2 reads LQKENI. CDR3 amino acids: CASSPPGQGFGYTF. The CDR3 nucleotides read TGTGCCAGCTCACCACCGGGACAGGGATTTGGCTACACCTTC. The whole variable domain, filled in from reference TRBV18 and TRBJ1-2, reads NAGVMQNPRHLVRRRGQEARLRCSPMKGHSHVYWYRQLPEEGLKFMVYLQKENIIDESGMPKERFSAEFPKEGPSILRIQQVVRGDSAAYFCASSPPGQGFGYTFGSGTRLTVV.

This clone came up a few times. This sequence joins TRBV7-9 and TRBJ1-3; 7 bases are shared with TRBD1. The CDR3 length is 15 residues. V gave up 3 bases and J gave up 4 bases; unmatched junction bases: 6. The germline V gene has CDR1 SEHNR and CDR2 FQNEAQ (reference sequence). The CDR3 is CASSLTGLTGNTIYF. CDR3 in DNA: TGTGCCAGCAGCTTGACAGGGTTAACCGGAAACACCATATATTTT.

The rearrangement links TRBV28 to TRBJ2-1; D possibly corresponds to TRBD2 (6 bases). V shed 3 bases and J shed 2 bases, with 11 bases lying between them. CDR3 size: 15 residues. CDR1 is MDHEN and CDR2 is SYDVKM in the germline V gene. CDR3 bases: TGTGCCAGCAGTTTTGGGGGGAGGACCTACAATGAGCAGTTCTTC. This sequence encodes CASSFGGRTYNEQFF.

DNA for the CDR3: TGTGCCTGGAGTGCAGGGTTAACTTCGTCCGACGAGCAGTACTTC. Its translation is CAWSAGLTSSDEQYF. J is TRBJ2-7 and V is TRBV30, with TRBD1 as a possible D gene (5 bases). Germline CDR1 reads GTSNPN; CDR2 reads SVGIG (reference sequence). The germline V and J ends were trimmed by 1 base and 5 bases, with 18 bases remaining between them. The CDR3 consists of 15 residues.

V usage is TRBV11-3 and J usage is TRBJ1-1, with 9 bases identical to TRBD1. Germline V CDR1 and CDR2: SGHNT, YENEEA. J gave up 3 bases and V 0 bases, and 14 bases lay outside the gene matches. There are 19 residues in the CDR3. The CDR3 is CASSLEGTGSGLKDTEAFF. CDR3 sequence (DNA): TGTGCCAGCAGCTTAGAGGGGACAGGGTCGGGTTTAAAGGACACTGAAGCTTTCTTT. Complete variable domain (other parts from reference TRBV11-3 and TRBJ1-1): EAGVVQSPRYKIIEKKQPVAFWCNPISGHNTLYWYLQNLGQGPELLIRYENEEAVDDSQLPKDRFSAERLKGVDSTLKIQPAELGDSAVYLCASSLEGTGSGLKDTEAFFGQGTRLTVV.

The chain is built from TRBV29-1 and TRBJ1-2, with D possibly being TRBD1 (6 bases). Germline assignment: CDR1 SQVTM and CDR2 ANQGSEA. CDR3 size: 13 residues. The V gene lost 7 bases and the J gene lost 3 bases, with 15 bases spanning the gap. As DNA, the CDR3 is TGCAGCGGGAGCCTACAGGGTGACTATGGCTACACCTTC. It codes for CSGSLQGDYGYTF.

CDR3 residues: CASSLGQGAEAFF. The CDR3 DNA follows: TGTGCCAGCAGCTTAGGACAGGGGGCTGAAGCTTTCTTT. The V gene is TRBV7-9, the J gene TRBJ1-1, with 9 bases matching TRBD1. CDR3 length: 13 residues. Per the germline V gene, CDR1 is SEHNR and CDR2 is FQNEAQ (reference sequence). The junction had 0 bases not matched to a gene; V was cut back by 1 base and J by 6 bases. Drawing the rest from reference TRBV7-9 and TRBJ1-1, the complete variable domain is DTGVSQNPRHKITKRGQNVTFRCDPISEHNRLYWYRQTLGQGPEFLTYFQNEAQLEKSRLLSDRFSAERPKGSFSTLEIQRTEQGDSAMYLCASSLGQGAEAFFGQGTRLTVV.

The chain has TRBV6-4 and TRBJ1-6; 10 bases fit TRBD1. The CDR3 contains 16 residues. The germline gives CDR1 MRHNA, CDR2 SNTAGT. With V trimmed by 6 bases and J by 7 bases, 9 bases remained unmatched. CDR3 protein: CASRGGTGENNSPLHF. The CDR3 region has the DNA TGTGCCAGCAGAGGTGGGACAGGGGAGAACAATTCACCCCTCCACTTT.

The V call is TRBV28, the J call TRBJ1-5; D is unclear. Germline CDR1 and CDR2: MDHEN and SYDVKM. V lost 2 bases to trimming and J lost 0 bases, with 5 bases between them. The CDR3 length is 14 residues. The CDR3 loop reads CASSLKYSNQPQHF. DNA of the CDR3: TGTGCCAGCAGTTTAAAATATAGCAATCAGCCCCAGCATTTT.

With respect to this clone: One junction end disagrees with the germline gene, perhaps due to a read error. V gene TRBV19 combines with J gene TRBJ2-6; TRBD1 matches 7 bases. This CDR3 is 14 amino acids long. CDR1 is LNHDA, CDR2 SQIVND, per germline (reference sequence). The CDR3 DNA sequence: TGTGCCAGCCACAGGGGCTCTGGGACCAACGTCCTGACTTTC. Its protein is CASHRGSGTNVLTF. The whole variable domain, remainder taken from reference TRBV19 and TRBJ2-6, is DGGITQSPKYLFRKEGQNVTLSCEQNLNHDAMYWYRQDPGQGLRLIYYSQIVNDFQKGDIAEGYSVSREKKESFPLTVTSAQKNPTAFYLCASHRGSGTNVLTFGAGSRLTVL.

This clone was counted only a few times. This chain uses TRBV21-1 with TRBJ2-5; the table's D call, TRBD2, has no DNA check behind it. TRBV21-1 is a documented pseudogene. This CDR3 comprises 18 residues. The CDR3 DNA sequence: TGTGCCAGCAGCTTACCTAGCGGGGGGGTGGGGATAGGAGAGACCCAGTACTTC. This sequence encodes CASSLPSGGVGIGETQYF.

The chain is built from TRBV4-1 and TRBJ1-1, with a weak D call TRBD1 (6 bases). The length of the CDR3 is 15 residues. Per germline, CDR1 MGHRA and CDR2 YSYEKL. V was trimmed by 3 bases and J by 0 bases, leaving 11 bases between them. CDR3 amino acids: CASSHQTGMNTEAFF. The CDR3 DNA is TGCGCCAGCAGCCACCAGACAGGCATGAACACTGAAGCTTTCTTT.

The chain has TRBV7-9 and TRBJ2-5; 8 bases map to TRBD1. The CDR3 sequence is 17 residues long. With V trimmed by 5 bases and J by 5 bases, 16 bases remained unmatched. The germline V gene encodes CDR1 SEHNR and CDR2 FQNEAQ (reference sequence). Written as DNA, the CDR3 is TGTGCCAGCAGCCCCGAAGGCCTGACAGGGGTAGAGGAGACCCAGTACTTC. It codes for CASSPEGLTGVEETQYF.